The entry below gives a single TCR beta chain sequence along with its context. The V segment lost 5 bases and the J segment 4 bases; nucleotides outside the gene matches: 5. Per the germline V gene, CDR1 is MRHNA and CDR2 is SNTAGT. The CDR3 runs to 15 residues. These data originate in a study of blood T cell repertoires in COVID-19. For the study at large: Samples representing acute and convalescent COVID-19 were sourced from the United States, Italy and Spain. Sample material is recorded as cDNA or gDNA derived from T cells, B-cell-depleted T cells, or PBMCs.

Seattle patient enrollment occurred during active infection, with longitudinal follow-up thereafter. Original data processing: Scientists estimated how many nucleated cells there were by amplifying reference gene primers. The data were produced by immunoSEQ multiplex PCR, yet TCRdb's version contains in-frame clones alone and is incomplete. That table is the source of V, J and clone size, and D and trimming were worked out from the DNA. This sample has 75,000 to 90,000 clones; about 90% occur once, and the top ten carry more than 6%. This chain connects TRBV6-4 to TRBJ2-2; 9 positions agree with TRBD2. This TCR derives from a man between 18 and 35 years old with COVID-19, enrolled during active disease. The sample comprised peripheral blood. The DNA of the CDR3 is TGTGCCAGCAGTCCCCTAGCGGGGCTCACCGGGGAGCTGTTTTTT. This gives the protein CASSPLAGLTGELFF.